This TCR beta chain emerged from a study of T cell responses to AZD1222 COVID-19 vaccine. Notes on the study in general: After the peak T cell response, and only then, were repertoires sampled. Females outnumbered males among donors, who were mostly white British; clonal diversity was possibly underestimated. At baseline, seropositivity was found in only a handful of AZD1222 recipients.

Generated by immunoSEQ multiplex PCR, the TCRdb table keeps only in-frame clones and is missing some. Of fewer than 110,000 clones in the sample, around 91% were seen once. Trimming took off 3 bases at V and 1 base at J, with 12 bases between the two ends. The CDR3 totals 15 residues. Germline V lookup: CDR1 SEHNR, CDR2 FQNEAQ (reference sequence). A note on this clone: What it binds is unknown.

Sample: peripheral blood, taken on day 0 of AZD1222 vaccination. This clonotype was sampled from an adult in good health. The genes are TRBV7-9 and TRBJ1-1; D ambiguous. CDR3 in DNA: TGTGCCAGCAGCTTCACCCGCGGTGGGAACACTGAAGCTTTCTTT. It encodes CASSFTRGGNTEAFF.